The 30 T cell receptor beta chains reported below all come from one sample, sequenced in a study of blood T cell repertoires in COVID-19. Some clones are missing from TCRdb's copy, which holds only in-frame ones; the method was immunoSEQ multiplex PCR. The table lists around 240,000 clones, approximately 90% of them singletons. Sequenced sample: PBMCs or T cells enriched from blood (not recorded which). These TCRs come from a human donor in a cohort exposed to, infected with or recovered from COVID-19 (not recorded which). The donor label of this sample is uncertain.

This clone has just one count. V is TRBV7-2 and J is TRBJ1-1, with D uncertain. V was shortened by 2 bases and J by 6 bases, with 16 bases between the two germline ends. This CDR3 comprises 15 residues. Per the germline V gene, CDR1 is SGHTA and CDR2 is FQGNSA. CDR3 residues: CASSLMLSGDAEAFF. The CDR3, as DNA: TGTGCCAGCAGCTTAATGCTCTCGGGAGATGCTGAAGCTTTCTTT.

The V and J genes are TRBV18 and TRBJ1-1; no clear D gene. The germline V gene has CDR1 KGHSH and CDR2 LQKENI. The CDR3 extends over 13 amino acids. Trimming removed 3 bases from V and 1 base from J, with 6 bases in between. This CDR3 reads CASSPRRNTEAFF. The CDR3 region has the DNA TGTGCCAGCTCACCTCGGAGGAACACTGAAGCTTTCTTT.

This clone has just one count. The CDR3 region is CASRDRAATEAFF. In DNA, the CDR3 is TGTGCCAGCAGAGACAGGGCAGCCACTGAAGCTTTCTTT. The V gene is TRBV6-5, the J gene TRBJ1-1, with TRBD1 identical over 7 bases. The CDR3 consists of 13 residues. V shed 6 bases, J shed 4 bases, and the junction held 5 bases outside the gene matches. In germline, CDR1 is MNHEY, CDR2 SVGAGI.

V usage is TRBV4-3 and J usage is TRBJ2-1; 10 bases agree with TRBD2. With V trimmed by 0 bases and J by 6 bases, 5 bases remained unmatched. The CDR3 length is 16 residues. Looked up from germline, CDR1 is LGHNA and CDR2 is YSLEER. In DNA, the CDR3 is TGCGCCAGCAGCCAAGATCGGGCTAGCGGGGGCAATGAGCAGTTCTTC. Translating gives CASSQDRASGGNEQFF.

J is TRBJ2-7 and V is TRBV5-1; possibly TRBD2 for D (7 bases). The CDR3 consists of 16 residues. Germline V gives CDR1 SGHRS, CDR2 YFSETQ. V was shortened by 0 bases and J by 3 bases, with 16 bases between the two germline ends. CDR3 in amino acids: CASSLGPEGGNYEQYF. The CDR3 nucleotides are TGCGCCAGCAGCTTGGGCCCTGAGGGGGGGAACTACGAGCAGTACTTC.

Of note for this clone: Its ends do not fully match the called genes, so a read error is possible. This CDR3 is also generated by other DNA sequences in the sample. The rearrangement links TRBV28 to TRBJ2-1, with a possible D match to TRBD1 (6 bases). The germline V gene encodes CDR1 MDHEN and CDR2 SYDVKM. The CDR3 runs 14 residues. DNA for the CDR3: TGTGCCAGTAGTTCCGGACAGACTAACAATGAGCAGTTCTTC. The encoded protein is CASSSGQTNNEQFF.

The V and J genes are TRBV30 and TRBJ1-2, with D unclear. With 0 bases removed from V and 8 bases from J, the gap between germline ends came to 10 bases. The germline gives CDR1 GTSNPN, CDR2 SVGIG (reference sequence). This CDR3 is 12 amino acids long. The DNA of the CDR3 is TGTGCCTGGAGTGTTTTTATTAGCGGCTACACCTTC. Protein product: CAWSVFISGYTF.

The chain has TRBV4-3 and TRBJ1-1; no definite D call. CDR3 size: 14 residues. The V gene's germline CDR1 is LGHNA and CDR2 YSLEER. Trimming shortened V by 1 base and J by 5 bases, and 11 bases separated the two germline ends. DNA of the CDR3: TGCGCCAGCAGCCAAGTTAATCCGGGAACTGAAGCTTTCTTT. Its protein is CASSQVNPGTEAFF.

The gene calls are TRBV2 and TRBJ1-4, with no clear D. Germline V lookup: CDR1 SNHLY, CDR2 FYNNEI. Trimming pared 5 bases from V and 3 bases from J, leaving 10 bases between. This CDR3 is built from 14 residues. The CDR3 DNA reads TGTGCCAGCAGTTACCGGGAATCTAATGAAAAACTGTTTTTT. It specifies CASSYRESNEKLFF.

The chain couples TRBV9 to TRBJ2-7, with D possibly matching TRBD2 (5 bases). The CDR3 sequence is 15 residues long. Germline assignment: CDR1 SGDLS and CDR2 YYNGEE. The V gene lost 0 bases and the J gene lost 1 base, with 11 bases spanning the gap. The CDR3 DNA reads TGTGCCAGCAGCGTAGCACTAGGGCCGTCCTACGAGCAGTACTTC. Encoded protein: CASSVALGPSYEQYF.

The gene calls are TRBV4-3 and TRBJ2-7, with a tentative D call TRBD1 (6 bases). The germline V and J ends were trimmed by 1 base and 2 bases, with 12 bases remaining between them. This CDR3 has 15 amino acids. CDR1 LGHNA and CDR2 YSLEER come from the germline V gene. The CDR3 reads CASSQGAGVAYEQYF. DNA for the CDR3: TGCGCCAGCAGCCAAGGGGCAGGGGTTGCCTACGAGCAGTACTTC.

The rearrangement links TRBV14 to TRBJ2-1; 11 positions match TRBD2. After removal of 5 bases from V and 3 bases from J, the junction contained 9 bases not matched to a gene. This CDR3 is 17 amino acids long. Germline V lookup: CDR1 SGHDN, CDR2 FVKESK. The CDR3 spells CASSAGLLAGGYNEQFF. DNA for the CDR3: TGTGCCAGCAGCGCGGGGCTTCTAGCGGGGGGCTACAATGAGCAGTTCTTC. The whole variable domain, filled in from reference TRBV14 and TRBJ2-1, reads EAGVTQFPSHSVIEKGQTVTLRCDPISGHDNLYWYRRVMGKEIKFLLHFVKESKQDESGMPNNRFLAERTGGTYSTLKVQPAELEDSGVYFCASSAGLLAGGYNEQFFGPGTRLTVL.

This clone occurred a few times. The V and J genes are TRBV27 and TRBJ2-7; 12 bases are a match to TRBD1. Germline assignment: CDR1 MNHEY and CDR2 SMNVEV (reference sequence). Trimming cost V 7 bases and J 5 bases; bases outside gene matches: 9. This CDR3 has 15 residues. CDR3 sequence: CASTSGTGGFDEQYF. The CDR3 nucleotides are TGTGCCAGCACCTCCGGGACAGGGGGCTTCGACGAGCAGTACTTC.

This sequence joins TRBV7-9 and TRBJ2-5; D is ambiguous. CDR1 is SEHNR, CDR2 FQNEAQ, per germline (reference sequence). V lost 4 bases and J 5 bases, leaving 11 bases between the germline ends. The CDR3 runs 13 residues. CDR3 region: CASSWVQSETQYF. CDR3 DNA: TGTGCCAGCAGCTGGGTACAGTCGGAGACCCAGTACTTC.

The chain joins TRBV11-3 to TRBJ2-1; D perhaps matches TRBD1 (6 bases). The CDR3 has 14 amino acids. Germline CDR1 and CDR2: SGHNT and YENEEA. Trimming shortened V by 2 bases and J by 5 bases, and 10 bases separated the two germline ends. DNA of the CDR3: TGTGCCAGCAGCTTAACCGGGACAAACAATGAGCAGTTCTTC. Its translation is CASSLTGTNNEQFF.

The J gene is TRBJ2-7, the V gene TRBV30; D unclear. This CDR3 has 13 amino acids. CDR1 and CDR2 from the germline V gene are GTSNPN and SVGIG (reference sequence). Trimming pared 0 bases from V and 3 bases from J, leaving 9 bases between. CDR3 sequence (DNA): TGTGCCTGGAGTGTCACTACCGGCTACGAGCAGTACTTC. Protein: CAWSVTTGYEQYF.

This chain connects TRBV7-8 to TRBJ1-2; TRBD1 matches 7 bases. The junction had 7 bases not matched to a gene; V was cut back by 1 base and J by 5 bases. Germline values: CDR1 SGHVS, CDR2 FQNEAQ. The CDR3 consists of 15 residues. The DNA of the CDR3 is TGTGCCAGCAGCTTAGAGGGGGCGAGAGGGTATGGCTACACCTTC. This codes for CASSLEGARGYGYTF.

This chain uses TRBV19 with TRBJ1-2; no clear D gene. Germline V gene lookup returns CDR1 LNHDA and CDR2 SQIVND (reference sequence). V was pared by 1 base and J by 3 bases, with 9 bases between. This CDR3 is 14 amino acids long. This CDR3 reads CASSIGSGYYGYTF. Here the CDR3 DNA reads TGTGCCAGTAGTATAGGGAGTGGGTACTATGGCTACACCTTC.

V and J are TRBV4-1 and TRBJ1-2; the match to TRBD1 covers 8 bases. V lost 4 bases to trimming and J lost 4 bases; unmatched junction nucleotides: 8. CDR1 and CDR2 (germline): MGHRA, YSYEKL. The CDR3 consists of 15 residues. This CDR3 is CASSRYRGEGYGYTF. The CDR3, as DNA: TGCGCCAGCAGCCGCTACAGGGGGGAGGGCTATGGCTACACCTTC.

The chain is built from TRBV5-1 and TRBJ2-2; weak D call: TRBD2 (6 bases). The length of the CDR3 is 15 residues. The V end was cut by 2 bases, the J end by 6 bases, with 14 bases between. CDR1 is SGHRS and CDR2 is YFSETQ in the germline V gene. The CDR3 DNA is TGCGCCAGCAGCTTAGGGAGCGGGCGTTCCGGGGAGCTGTTTTTT. It encodes CASSLGSGRSGELFF.

J is TRBJ1-6 and V is TRBV19; a weak D match, TRBD1 (5 bases). This CDR3 region has 14 residues. The V end was cut by 3 bases, the J end by 3 bases, with 6 bases between. Per the germline V gene, CDR1 is LNHDA and CDR2 is SQIVND (reference sequence). The CDR3 nucleotides are TGTGCCAGTAGTATCGGACACTATAATTCACCCCTCCACTTT. It yields the protein CASSIGHYNSPLHF. The variable domain in full, with the rest retrieved from reference TRBV19 and TRBJ1-6, is DGGITQSPKYLFRKEGQNVTLSCEQNLNHDAMYWYRQDPGQGLRLIYYSQIVNDFQKGDIAEGYSVSREKKESFPLTVTSAQKNPTAFYLCASSIGHYNSPLHFGNGTRLTVT.

This clone was counted at least ten times. The rearrangement uses TRBV4-1 and TRBJ1-2, with D tentatively TRBD1 (6 bases). The CDR3 length is 17 residues. V lost 1 base and J lost 7, with 22 bases in between. In germline, CDR1 is MGHRA, CDR2 YSYEKL. CDR3 bases: TGCGCCAGCAGCCAAGTCAAGCGATCGGGGGGGCGATCTGGCTACACCTTC. Translated: CASSQVKRSGGRSGYTF.

The V call is TRBV11-2, the J call TRBJ1-2; 7 bases map to TRBD1. V lost 5 bases and J lost 8; bases outside the gene matches: 5. From germline, CDR1 is SGHAT and CDR2 FQNNGV. This CDR3 region has 12 residues. The CDR3 nucleotides are TGTGCCAGCAGCCCGACAGGGAGCGGCTACACCTTC. Translation gives CASSPTGSGYTF. Using reference TRBV11-2 and TRBJ1-2 for the parts outside the CDR3, the full variable domain is EAGVAQSPRYKIIEKRQSVAFWCNPISGHATLYWYQQILGQGPKLLIQFQNNGVVDDSQLPKDRFSAERLKGVDSTLKIQPAKLEDSAVYLCASSPTGSGYTFGSGTRLTVV.

The V gene is TRBV29-1, the J gene TRBJ2-5, with 7 bases aligning to TRBD1. Germline assignment: CDR1 SQVTM and CDR2 ANQGSEA. CDR3 length: 12 amino acids. The V gene end was trimmed by 4 bases and the J gene end by 7 bases; junction bases not matched to a gene: 6. The CDR3 here is CSVGTGGGTQYF. For the CDR3, the DNA is TGCAGCGTTGGGACAGGCGGAGGGACCCAGTACTTC.

The chain uses TRBV19 and TRBJ1-5, with D hard to call. The V and J ends lost 7 bases and 1 base respectively, with 17 bases between them. The CDR3 runs to 16 residues. CDR1 and CDR2 (germline): LNHDA, SQIVND (reference sequence). CDR3 in DNA: TGTGCCAGTACGCCCTCCGGGGTTGGAAGCAATCAGCCCCAGCATTTT. Encoded protein: CASTPSGVGSNQPQHF.

This sequence joins TRBV6-5 and TRBJ1-3; 7 bases are shared with TRBD1. Germline assignment: CDR1 MNHEY and CDR2 SVGAGI. CDR3 length equals 15 residues. V shed 4 bases and J 4 bases; nucleotides not matched to a gene: 7. The CDR3, as DNA: TGTGCCAGCAGTTTAACTAGGGGGCCCGGAAACACCATATATTTT. Amino acids: CASSLTRGPGNTIYF.

The chain joins TRBV5-1 to TRBJ1-4, with TRBD1 identical over 12 bases. The CDR3 is 16 residues long. The J segment lost 5 bases and the V segment lost 5 bases, leaving 7 bases of the junction unmatched. Germline CDR1 is SGHRS and CDR2 is YFSETQ. Here the CDR3 DNA reads TGCGCCAGCAGAGAGGGACAGGGGGCGGTAAATGAAAAACTGTTTTTT. The encoded protein is CASREGQGAVNEKLFF. Together with reference TRBV5-1 and TRBJ1-4, the CDR3 gives the full variable domain: KAGVTQTPRYLIKTRGQQVTLSCSPISGHRSVSWYQQTPGQGLQFLFEYFSETQRNKGNFPGRFSGRQFSNSRSEMNVSTLELGDSALYLCASREGQGAVNEKLFFGSGTQLSVL.

The rearrangement uses TRBV18 and TRBJ2-5, with 9 bases that match TRBD1. With V trimmed by 3 bases and J by 4 bases, 9 bases remained unmatched. CDR1 KGHSH and CDR2 LQKENI come from the germline V gene. This CDR3 contains 16 residues. In nucleotides, the CDR3 is TGTGCCAGCTCACCTCGACGACAGGGGGGAGGAGAGACCCAGTACTTC. This gives the protein CASSPRRQGGGETQYF.

This chain links TRBV7-8 with TRBJ1-6, with 7 nucleotides matching TRBD1. The CDR3 extends over 15 amino acids. Germline CDR1 SGHVS, CDR2 FQNEAQ. With 5 bases clipped from V and 6 bases from J, the junction kept 7 bases outside the gene matches. The CDR3 loop reads CASSLMGQLNSPLHF. The CDR3 bases are TGTGCCAGCAGCCTAATGGGACAGCTTAATTCACCCCTCCACTTT.

Comments on this clone: Other DNA sequences in the sample encode the same CDR3. The genes are TRBV9 and TRBJ1-3, with a weak D call TRBD1 (5 bases). Trimming pared 3 bases from V and 1 base from J, leaving 11 bases between. CDR1 is SGDLS, CDR2 YYNGEE, per germline. The length of the CDR3 is 15 residues. The CDR3 nucleotides read TGTGCCAGCAGCGCCGGGGCGGGGTCTGGAAACACCATATATTTT. Translation gives CASSAGAGSGNTIYF.